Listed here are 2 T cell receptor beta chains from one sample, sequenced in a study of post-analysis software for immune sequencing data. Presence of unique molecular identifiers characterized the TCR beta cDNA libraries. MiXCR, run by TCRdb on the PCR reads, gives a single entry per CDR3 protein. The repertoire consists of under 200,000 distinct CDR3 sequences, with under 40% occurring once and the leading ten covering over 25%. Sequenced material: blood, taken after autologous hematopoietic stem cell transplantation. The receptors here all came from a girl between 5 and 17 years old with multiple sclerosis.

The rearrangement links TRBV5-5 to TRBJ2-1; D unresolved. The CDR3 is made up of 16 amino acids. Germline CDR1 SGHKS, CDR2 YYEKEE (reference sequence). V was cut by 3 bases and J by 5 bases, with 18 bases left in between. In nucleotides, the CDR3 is TGTGCCAGCAGCTCCCTAACCCGACCCCTCCACAATGAGCAGTTCTTC. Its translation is CASSSLTRPLHNEQFF.

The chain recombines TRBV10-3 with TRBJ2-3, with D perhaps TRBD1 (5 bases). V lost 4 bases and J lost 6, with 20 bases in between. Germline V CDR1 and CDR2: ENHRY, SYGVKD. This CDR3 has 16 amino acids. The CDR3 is CAISGLPGHPPDTQYF. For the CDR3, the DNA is TGTGCCATCAGTGGACTCCCCGGACATCCCCCGGATACGCAGTATTTT.